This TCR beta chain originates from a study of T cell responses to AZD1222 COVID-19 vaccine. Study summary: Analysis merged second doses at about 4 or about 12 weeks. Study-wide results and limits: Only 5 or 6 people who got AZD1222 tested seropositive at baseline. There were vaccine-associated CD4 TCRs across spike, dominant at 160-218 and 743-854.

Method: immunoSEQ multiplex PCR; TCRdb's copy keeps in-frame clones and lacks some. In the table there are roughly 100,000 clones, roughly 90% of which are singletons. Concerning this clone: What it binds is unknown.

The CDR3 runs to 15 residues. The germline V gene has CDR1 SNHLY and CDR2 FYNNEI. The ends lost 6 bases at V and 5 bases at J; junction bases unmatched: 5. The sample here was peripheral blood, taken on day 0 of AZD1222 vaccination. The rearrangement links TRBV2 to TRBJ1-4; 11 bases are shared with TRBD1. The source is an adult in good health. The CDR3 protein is CASRRTGGSNEKLFF. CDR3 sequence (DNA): TGTGCCAGCAGGAGGACAGGGGGCTCGAATGAAAAACTGTTTTTT.